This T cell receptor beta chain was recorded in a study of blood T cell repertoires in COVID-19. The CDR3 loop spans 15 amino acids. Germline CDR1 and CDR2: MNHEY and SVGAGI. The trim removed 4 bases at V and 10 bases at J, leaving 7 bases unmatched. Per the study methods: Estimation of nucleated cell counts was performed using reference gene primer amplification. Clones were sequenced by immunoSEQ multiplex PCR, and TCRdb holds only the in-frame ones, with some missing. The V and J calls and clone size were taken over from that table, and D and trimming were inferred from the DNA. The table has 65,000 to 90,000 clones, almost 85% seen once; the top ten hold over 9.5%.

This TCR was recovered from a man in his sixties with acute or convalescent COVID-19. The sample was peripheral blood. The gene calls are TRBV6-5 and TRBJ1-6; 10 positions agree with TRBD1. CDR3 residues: CASSFGQGDGSPLHF. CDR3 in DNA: TGTGCCAGCAGTTTCGGACAGGGGGATGGATCACCCCTCCACTTT.